This T cell receptor (beta chain) was captured by sequencing in a study of patients and donors after allogeneic stem cell transplantation. Each CDR3 protein is one row after TCRdb ran MiXCR on the RT-PCR reads. This table holds some 20,000 distinct CDR3 sequences, under 30% found once. This CDR3 contains 14 residues. Per germline, CDR1 ENHRY and CDR2 SYGVKD. V was cut by 8 bases and J by 0 bases, with 11 bases left in between. This clonotype was seen more than once but under ten times. The TCR originated in a human donor who was either an allogeneic HSCT recipient or a stem cell or donor lymphocyte infusion donor (not recorded which). It is not recorded whose cells these are; they may come from a transplant donor. Input material: blood, either unsorted or a sorted T cell fraction (not recorded which). V gene TRBV10-3 combines with J gene TRBJ1-3; the D is unclear. The CDR3 loop is CAIRPGSSGNTIYF. CDR3 in DNA: TGTGCCATCCGACCGGGGAGCTCTGGAAACACCATATATTTT.